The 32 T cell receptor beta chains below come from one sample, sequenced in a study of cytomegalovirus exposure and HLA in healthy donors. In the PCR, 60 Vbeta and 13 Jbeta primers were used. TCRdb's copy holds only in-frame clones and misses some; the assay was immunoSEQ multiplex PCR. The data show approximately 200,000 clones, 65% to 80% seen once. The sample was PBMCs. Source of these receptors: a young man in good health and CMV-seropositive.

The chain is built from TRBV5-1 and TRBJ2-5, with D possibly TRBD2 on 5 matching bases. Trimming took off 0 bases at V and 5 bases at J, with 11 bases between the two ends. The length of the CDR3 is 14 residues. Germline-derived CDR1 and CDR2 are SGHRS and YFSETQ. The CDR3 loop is CASSLEPQRETQYF. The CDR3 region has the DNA TGCGCCAGCAGCTTGGAGCCCCAGCGGGAGACCCAGTACTTC.

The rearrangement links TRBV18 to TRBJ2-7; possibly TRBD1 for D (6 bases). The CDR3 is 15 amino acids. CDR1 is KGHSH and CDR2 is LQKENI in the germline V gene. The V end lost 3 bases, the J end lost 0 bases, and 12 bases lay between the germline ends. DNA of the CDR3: TGTGCCAGCTCACCCGGACAGATGAGCTCCTACGAGCAGTACTTC. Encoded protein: CASSPGQMSSYEQYF. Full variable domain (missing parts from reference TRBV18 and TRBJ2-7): NAGVMQNPRHLVRRRGQEARLRCSPMKGHSHVYWYRQLPEEGLKFMVYLQKENIIDESGMPKERFSAEFPKEGPSILRIQQVVRGDSAAYFCASSPGQMSSYEQYFGPGTRLTVT.

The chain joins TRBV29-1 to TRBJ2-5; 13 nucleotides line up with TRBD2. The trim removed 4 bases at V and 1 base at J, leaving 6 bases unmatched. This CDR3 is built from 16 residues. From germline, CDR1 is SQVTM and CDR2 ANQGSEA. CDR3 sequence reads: CSVAWTSGGLQETQYF. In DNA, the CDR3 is TGCAGCGTTGCATGGACTAGCGGGGGCCTCCAAGAGACCCAGTACTTC. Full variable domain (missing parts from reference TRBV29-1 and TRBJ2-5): SAVISQKPSRDICQRGTSLTIQCQVDSQVTMMFWYRQQPGQSLTLIATANQGSEATYESGFVIDKFPISRPNLTFSTLTVSNMSPEDSSIYLCSVAWTSGGLQETQYFGPGTRLLVL.

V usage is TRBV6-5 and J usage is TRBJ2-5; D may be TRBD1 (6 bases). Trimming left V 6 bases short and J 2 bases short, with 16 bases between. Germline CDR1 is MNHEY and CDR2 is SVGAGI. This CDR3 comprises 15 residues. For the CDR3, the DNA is TGTGCCAGCAGGGGGACACCGACCCATCAAGAGACCCAGTACTTC. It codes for CASRGTPTHQETQYF.

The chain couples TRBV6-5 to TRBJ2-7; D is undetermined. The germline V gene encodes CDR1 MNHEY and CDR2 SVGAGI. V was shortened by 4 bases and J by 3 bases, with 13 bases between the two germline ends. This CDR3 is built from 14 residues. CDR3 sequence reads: CASSSPEDVYEQYF. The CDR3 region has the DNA TGTGCCAGCAGTTCCCCAGAGGATGTCTACGAGCAGTACTTC.

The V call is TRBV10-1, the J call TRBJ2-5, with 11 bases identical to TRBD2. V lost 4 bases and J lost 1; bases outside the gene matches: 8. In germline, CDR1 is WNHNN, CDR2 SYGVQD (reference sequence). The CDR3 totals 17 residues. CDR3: CASSAATTSGAQETQYF. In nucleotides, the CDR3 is TGCGCCAGCAGTGCCGCCACGACTAGCGGGGCCCAAGAGACCCAGTACTTC.

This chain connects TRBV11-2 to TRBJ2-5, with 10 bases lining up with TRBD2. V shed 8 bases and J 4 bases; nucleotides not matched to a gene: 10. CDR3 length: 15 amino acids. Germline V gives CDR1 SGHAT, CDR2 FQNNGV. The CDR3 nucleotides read TGTGCCAGCGGAACCCTAGCGGGGGTGAGAGAGACCCAGTACTTC. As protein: CASGTLAGVRETQYF.

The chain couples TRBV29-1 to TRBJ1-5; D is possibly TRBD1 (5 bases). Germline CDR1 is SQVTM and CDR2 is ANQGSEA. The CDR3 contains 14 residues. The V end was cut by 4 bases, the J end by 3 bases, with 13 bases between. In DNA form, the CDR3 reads TGCAGCGTTGTAACCCAGGGTAACAATCAGCCCCAGCATTTT. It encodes CSVVTQGNNQPQHF. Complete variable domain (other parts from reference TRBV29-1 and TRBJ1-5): SAVISQKPSRDICQRGTSLTIQCQVDSQVTMMFWYRQQPGQSLTLIATANQGSEATYESGFVIDKFPISRPNLTFSTLTVSNMSPEDSSIYLCSVVTQGNNQPQHFGDGTRLSIL.

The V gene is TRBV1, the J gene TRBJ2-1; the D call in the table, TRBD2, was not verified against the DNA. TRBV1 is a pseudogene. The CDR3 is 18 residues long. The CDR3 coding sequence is TGCACCAGCAGCCTACGAATTATAGCGGCGAGCTCCTACAATGAGCAGTTCTTC. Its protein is CTSSLRIIAASSYNEQFF.

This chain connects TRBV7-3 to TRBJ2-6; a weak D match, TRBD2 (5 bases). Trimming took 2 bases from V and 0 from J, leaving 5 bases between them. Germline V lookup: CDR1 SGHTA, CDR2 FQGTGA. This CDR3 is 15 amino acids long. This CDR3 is CASSLEGSGANVLTF. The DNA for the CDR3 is TGTGCCAGCAGCTTAGAGGGCTCTGGGGCCAACGTCCTGACTTTC.

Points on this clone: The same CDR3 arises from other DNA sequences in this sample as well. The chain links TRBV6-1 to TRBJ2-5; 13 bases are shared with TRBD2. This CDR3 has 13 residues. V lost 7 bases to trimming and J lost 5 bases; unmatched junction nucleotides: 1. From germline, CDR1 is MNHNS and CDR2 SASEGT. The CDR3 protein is CASKLAGGETQYF. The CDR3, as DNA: TGTGCCAGCAAACTAGCGGGGGGGGAGACCCAGTACTTC.

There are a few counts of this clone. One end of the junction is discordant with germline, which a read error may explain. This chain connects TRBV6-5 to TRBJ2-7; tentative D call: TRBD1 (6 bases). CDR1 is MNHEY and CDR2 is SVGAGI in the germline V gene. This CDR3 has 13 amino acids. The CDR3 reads CAISLTGTSEQYF. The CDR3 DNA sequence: TGTGCCATCAGTCTGACAGGAACAAGCGAGCAGTACTTC.

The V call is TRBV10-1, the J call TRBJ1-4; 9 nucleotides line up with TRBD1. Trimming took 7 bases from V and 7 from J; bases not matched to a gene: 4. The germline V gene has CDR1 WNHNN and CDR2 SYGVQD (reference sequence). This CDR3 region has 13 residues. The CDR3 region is CASILTGGEKLFF. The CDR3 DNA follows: TGCGCCAGCATTCTGACAGGGGGTGAAAAACTGTTTTTT.

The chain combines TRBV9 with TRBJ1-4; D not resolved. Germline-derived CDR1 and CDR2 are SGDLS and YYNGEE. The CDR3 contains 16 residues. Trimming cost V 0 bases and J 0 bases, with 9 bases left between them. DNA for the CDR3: TGTGCCAGCAGCGTAGGACGGACTGCAACTAATGAAAAACTGTTTTTT. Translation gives CASSVGRTATNEKLFF.

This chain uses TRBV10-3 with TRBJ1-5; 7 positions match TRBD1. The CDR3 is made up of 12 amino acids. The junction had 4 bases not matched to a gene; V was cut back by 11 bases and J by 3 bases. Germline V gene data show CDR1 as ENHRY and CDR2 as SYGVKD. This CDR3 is CASGGSNQPQHF. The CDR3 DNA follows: TGTGCCTCAGGGGGTTCCAATCAGCCCCAGCATTTT.

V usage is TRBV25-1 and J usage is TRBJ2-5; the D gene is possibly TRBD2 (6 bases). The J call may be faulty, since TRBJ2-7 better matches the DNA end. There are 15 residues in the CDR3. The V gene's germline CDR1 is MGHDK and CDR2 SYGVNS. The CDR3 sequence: CASSEWAGRSYEQYF. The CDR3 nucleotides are TGTGCCAGCAGTGAATGGGCGGGACGCTCCTACGAGCAGTACTTC.

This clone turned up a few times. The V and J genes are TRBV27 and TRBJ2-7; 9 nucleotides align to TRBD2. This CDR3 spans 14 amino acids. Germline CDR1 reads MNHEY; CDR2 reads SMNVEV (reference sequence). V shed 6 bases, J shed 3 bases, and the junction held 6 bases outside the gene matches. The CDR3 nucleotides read TGTGCCAGCAGGCTAGCGGGGCGGGGCTACGAGCAGTACTTC. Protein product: CASRLAGRGYEQYF.

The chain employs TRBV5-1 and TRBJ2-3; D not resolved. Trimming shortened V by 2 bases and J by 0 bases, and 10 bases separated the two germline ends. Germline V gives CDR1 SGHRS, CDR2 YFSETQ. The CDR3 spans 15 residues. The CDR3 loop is CASSFRSPSTDTQYF. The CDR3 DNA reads TGCGCCAGCAGCTTTAGGAGTCCTAGCACAGATACGCAGTATTTT.

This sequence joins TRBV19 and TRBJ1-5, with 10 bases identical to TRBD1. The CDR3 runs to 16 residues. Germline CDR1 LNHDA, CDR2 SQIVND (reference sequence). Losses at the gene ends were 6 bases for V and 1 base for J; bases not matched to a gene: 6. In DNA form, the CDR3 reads TGTGCCAGTAGCGGGACAGGGGTTCTAAGCAATCAGCCCCAGCATTTT. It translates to CASSGTGVLSNQPQHF.

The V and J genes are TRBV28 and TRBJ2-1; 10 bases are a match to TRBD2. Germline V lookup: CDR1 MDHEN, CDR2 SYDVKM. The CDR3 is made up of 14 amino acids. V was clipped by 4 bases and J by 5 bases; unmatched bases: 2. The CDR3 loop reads CASSSGLANNEQFF. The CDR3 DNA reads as TGTGCCAGCAGTTCGGGACTAGCGAACAATGAGCAGTTCTTC.

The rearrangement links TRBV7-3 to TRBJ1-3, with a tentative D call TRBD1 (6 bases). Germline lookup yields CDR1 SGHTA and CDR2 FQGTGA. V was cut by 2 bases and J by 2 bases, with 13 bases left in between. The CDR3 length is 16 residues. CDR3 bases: TGTGCCAGCAGCTTACCCCGGACAGCCGCTGGAAACACCATATATTTT. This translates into CASSLPRTAAGNTIYF.

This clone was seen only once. CDR3 DNA: TGTGCCAGCAGTTTATATATGGGCAGGGGATTAACTGAAGCTTTCTTT. This gives the protein CASSLYMGRGLTEAFF. The rearrangement joins TRBV27 to TRBJ1-1; D might be TRBD1 (6 bases). The V gene's germline CDR1 is MNHEY and CDR2 SMNVEV (reference sequence). There are 16 residues in the CDR3. The germline V and J ends were trimmed by 1 base and 5 bases, with 17 bases remaining between them.

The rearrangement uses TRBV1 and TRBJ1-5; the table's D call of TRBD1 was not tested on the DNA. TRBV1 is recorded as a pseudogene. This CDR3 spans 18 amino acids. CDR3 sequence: CTSSQDRQPCFCNQPQHF. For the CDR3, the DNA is TGCACCAGCAGCCAAGATCGACAGCCATGTTTTTGCAATCAGCCCCAGCATTTT.

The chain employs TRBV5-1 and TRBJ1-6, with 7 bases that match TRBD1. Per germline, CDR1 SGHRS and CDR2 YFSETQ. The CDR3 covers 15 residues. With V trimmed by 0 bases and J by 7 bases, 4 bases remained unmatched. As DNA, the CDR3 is TGCGCCAGCAGCTTGGCCACAGGGGTGAATTCACCCCTCCACTTT. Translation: CASSLATGVNSPLHF.

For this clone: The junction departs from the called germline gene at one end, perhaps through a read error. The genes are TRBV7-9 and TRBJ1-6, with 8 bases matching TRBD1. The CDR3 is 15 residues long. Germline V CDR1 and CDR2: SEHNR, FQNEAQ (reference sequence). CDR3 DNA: TGTGCCGGCAGCACTGGACAGGGAGGGCAATCACCCCTCCACTTT. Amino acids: CAGSTGQGGQSPLHF.

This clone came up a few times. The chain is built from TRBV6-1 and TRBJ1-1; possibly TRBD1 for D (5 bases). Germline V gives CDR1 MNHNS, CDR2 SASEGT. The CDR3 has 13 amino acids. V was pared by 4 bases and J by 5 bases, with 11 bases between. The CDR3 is CASSVGEGTEAFF. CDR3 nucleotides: TGTGCCAGCAGTGTGGGGGAGGGAACTGAAGCTTTCTTT.

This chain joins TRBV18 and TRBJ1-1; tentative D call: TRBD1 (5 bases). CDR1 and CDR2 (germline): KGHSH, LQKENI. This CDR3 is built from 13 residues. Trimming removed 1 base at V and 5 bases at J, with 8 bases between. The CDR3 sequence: CASSPQGWTEAFF. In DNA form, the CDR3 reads TGTGCCAGCTCACCACAGGGGTGGACTGAAGCTTTCTTT.

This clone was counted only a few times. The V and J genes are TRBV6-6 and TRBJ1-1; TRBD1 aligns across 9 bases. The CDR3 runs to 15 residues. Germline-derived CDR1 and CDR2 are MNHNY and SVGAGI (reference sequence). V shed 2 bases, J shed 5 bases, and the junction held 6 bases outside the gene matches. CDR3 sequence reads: CASSYGGTGWTEAFF. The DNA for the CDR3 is TGTGCCAGCAGTTACGGGGGGACAGGGTGGACTGAAGCTTTCTTT.

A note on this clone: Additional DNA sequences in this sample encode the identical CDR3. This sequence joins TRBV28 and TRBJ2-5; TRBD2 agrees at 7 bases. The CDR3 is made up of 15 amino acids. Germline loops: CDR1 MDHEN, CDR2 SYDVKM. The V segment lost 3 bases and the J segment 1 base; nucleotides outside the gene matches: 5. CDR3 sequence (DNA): TGTGCCAGCAGTTTGCTCGGGGGGATCCAAGAGACCCAGTACTTC. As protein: CASSLLGGIQETQYF.

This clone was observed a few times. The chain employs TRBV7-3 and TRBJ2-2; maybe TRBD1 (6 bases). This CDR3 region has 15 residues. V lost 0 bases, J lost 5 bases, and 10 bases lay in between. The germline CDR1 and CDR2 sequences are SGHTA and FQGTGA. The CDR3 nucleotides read TGTGCCAGCAGCTTAACAAGGACAGATACCGGGGAGCTGTTTTTT. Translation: CASSLTRTDTGELFF. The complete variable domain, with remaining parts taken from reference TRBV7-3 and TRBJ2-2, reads GAGVSQTPSNKVTEKGKYVELRCDPISGHTALYWYRQSLGQGPEFLIYFQGTGAADDSGLPNDRFFAVRPEGSVSTLKIQRTERGDSAVYLCASSLTRTDTGELFFGEGSRLTVL.

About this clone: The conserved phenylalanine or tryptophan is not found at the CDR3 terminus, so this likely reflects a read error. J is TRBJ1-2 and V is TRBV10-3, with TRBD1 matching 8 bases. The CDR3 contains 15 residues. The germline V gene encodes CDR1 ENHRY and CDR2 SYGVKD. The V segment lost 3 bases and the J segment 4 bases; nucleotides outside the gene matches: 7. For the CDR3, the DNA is TGTGCCATCAGTGACCTACAGGGGGGCGGCTATGGCTACACCCTC. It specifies CAISDLQGGGYGYTL.

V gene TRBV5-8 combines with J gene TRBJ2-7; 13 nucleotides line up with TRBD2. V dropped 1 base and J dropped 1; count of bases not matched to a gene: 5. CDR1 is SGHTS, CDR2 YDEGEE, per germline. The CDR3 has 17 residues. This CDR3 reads CASSLPGLAGRSYEQYF. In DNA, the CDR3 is TGTGCCAGCAGCTTGCCGGGACTAGCGGGACGGTCCTACGAGCAGTACTTC.